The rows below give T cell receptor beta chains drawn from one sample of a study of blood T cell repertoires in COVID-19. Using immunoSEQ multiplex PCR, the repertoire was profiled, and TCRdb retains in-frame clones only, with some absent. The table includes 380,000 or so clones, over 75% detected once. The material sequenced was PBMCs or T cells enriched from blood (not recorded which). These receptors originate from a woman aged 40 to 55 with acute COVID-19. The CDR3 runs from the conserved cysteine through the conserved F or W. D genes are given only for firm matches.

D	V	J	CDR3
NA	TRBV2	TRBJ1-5	CASSQTGRSGNQPQHF
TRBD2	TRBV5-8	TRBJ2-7	CASSLVGGSYEQYF
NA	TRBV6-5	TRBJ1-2	CASSMNSGYGYTF
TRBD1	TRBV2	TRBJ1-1	CASRRGQGYTEAFF
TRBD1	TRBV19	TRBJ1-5	CASKQGYLDLGNQPQHF
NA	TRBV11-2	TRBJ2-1	CASSLSQGGSYNEQFF
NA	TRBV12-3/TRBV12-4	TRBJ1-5	CASSHRDQQPQHF
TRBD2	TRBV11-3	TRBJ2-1	CASSPRTSGGSYNEQFF
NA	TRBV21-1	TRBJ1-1	CASLGGFPTEAFF
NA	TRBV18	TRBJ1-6	CASSPFRQAADSPLHF
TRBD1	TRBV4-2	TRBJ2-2	CASSQDYIQRGRTGELFF
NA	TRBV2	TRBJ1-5	CASSERVGVRAQHF
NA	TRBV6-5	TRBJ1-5	CASRPSQVNQPQHF
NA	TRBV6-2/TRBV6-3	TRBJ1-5	CASSNRRVDQPQHF
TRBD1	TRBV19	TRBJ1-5	CASSMDRVNQPQHF
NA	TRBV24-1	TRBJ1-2	CATKGELGYTF
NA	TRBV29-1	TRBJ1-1	CSVSTALNTEAFF
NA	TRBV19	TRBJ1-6	CASRTAIYSPLHF
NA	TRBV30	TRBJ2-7	CAWSSRGSWEQYF
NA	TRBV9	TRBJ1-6	CASSVVADNSPLHF
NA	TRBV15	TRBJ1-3	CATSRGPGTGNTIYF
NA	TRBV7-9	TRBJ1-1	CASSIPAGTEAFF
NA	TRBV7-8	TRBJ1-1	CASSFSDTREAFF
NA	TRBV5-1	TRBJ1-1	CASSLRQGSTEAFF
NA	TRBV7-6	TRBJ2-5	CASSLVTYPRETQYF
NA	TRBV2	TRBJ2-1	CADRDILLEQFF
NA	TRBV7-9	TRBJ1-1	CASSLEGVVTEAFF
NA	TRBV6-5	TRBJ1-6	CASSYSRLYNSPLHF
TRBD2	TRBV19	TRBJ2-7	CASSFSGGSYEQYF
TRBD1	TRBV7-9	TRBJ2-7	CASSLAGGLNEQYF
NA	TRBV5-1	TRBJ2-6	CASSTQSSRGANVLTF
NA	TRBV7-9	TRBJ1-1	CASSPSRGADTEAFF
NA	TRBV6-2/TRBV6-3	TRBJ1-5	CASSYPGGMSNQPQHF
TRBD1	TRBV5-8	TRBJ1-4	CASSTGTGDEKLFF
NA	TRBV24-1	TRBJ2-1	CATSEGGSFDNEQFF
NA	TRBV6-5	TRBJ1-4	CASLEPGGKLFF
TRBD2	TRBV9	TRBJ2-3	CASTDGGLAYDTQYF
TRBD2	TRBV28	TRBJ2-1	CASSLAGGPGEQFF
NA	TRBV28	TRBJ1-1	CASNPHENTEAFF
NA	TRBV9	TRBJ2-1	CASSTLNGEQFF
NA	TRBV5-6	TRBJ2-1	CASSPLFRGNEQFF
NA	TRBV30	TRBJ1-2	CAWNLVEDGYTF
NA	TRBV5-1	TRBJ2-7	CASSSMGRGGEQYF
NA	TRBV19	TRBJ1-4	CASRMSQINEKLFF
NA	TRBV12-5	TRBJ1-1	CASCHGSSLNSQAFF
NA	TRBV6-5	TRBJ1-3	CASSSSYQGGNTIYF
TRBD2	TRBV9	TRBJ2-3	CASSVPTSGTDTQYF
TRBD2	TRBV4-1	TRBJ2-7	CASSQGGTLEQYF
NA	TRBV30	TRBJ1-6	CAWSVDSSYNSPLHF
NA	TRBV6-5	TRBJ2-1	CASSSPARTSYEQFF
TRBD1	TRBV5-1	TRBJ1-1	CASSLGKTGYRNPEAFF
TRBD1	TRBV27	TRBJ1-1	CASSSQQGAYTEAFF
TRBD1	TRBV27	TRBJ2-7	CASSLGWDRNYEQYF
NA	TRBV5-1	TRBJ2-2	CASSASGDTGELFF